One sample yielded the 18 T cell receptor beta chains listed below, sequenced in a study of graft-versus-host responses after intestinal transplantation (dated by TCRdb to the early 2020s). The protocol used for the library was the immunoSEQ multiplex PCR assay. TCRdb retrieved this table from immuneACCESS and kept in-frame rearrangements only. Not all clones are present; in checked studies, unresolved V genes account for under half, and no reason is known for the remainder. This sample comprises some 1,600 clones, about 92% of them detected only once. The biggest ten clones account for roughly 7.9% of the sample. The specimen was PBMCs, collected 8 days after intestinal transplant. Receptors were obtained from a human patient who received an intestinal transplant, so some T cells may come from the graft donor.

The chain employs TRBV28 and TRBJ2-7; D remains unclear. The CDR3 totals 11 residues. Germline CDR1 reads MDHEN; CDR2 reads SYDVKM. V was pared by 4 bases and J by 7 bases, with 8 bases between. For the CDR3, the DNA is TGTGCCAGCAGTTACCGACGGGAGCAGTACTTC. Translated, it gives CASSYRREQYF.

V gene TRBV11-2 combines with J gene TRBJ2-2; D unclear. The CDR3 has 14 amino acids. Trimming removed 0 bases from V and 5 bases from J, with 7 bases in between. Germline V lookup: CDR1 SGHAT, CDR2 FQNNGV. Written as DNA, the CDR3 is TGTGCCAGCAGCTTAGACCCCGGGACCGGGGAGCTGTTTTTT. Translating it yields CASSLDPGTGELFF.

The chain recombines TRBV7-5 with TRBJ1-4. TRBV7-5 is assigned pseudogene status. The CDR3 consists of 18 residues. CDR3 DNA: TGTGCCAGAAGTGACCTCACGAGTCTCCTAGTCGACAATGAAAAACTGTTTTTT. Its protein is CARSDLTSLLVDNEKLFF.

J is TRBJ2-2 and V is TRBV7-9; 10 nucleotides agree with TRBD1. V dropped 2 bases and J dropped 5; count of bases not matched to a gene: 5. Germline V gives CDR1 SEHNR, CDR2 FQNEAQ (reference sequence). The CDR3 runs 16 residues. In DNA form, the CDR3 reads TGTGCCAGCAGCTTATCAAGGACAGGGGGAACCGGGGAGCTGTTTTTT. It codes for CASSLSRTGGTGELFF.

The chain uses TRBV5-1 and TRBJ2-7; 8 bases line up with TRBD1. CDR3 length: 15 residues. V gave up 0 bases and J gave up 3 bases; unmatched junction bases: 5. Germline lookup yields CDR1 SGHRS and CDR2 YFSETQ. CDR3 loop: CASSLAQGAYYEQYF. CDR3 DNA sequence: TGCGCCAGCAGCTTGGCCCAGGGGGCCTACTACGAGCAGTACTTC. The full variable domain, rest sourced from reference TRBV5-1 and TRBJ2-7, is KAGVTQTPRYLIKTRGQQVTLSCSPISGHRSVSWYQQTPGQGLQFLFEYFSETQRNKGNFPGRFSGRQFSNSRSEMNVSTLELGDSALYLCASSLAQGAYYEQYFGPGTRLTVT.

This clone was seen more than once but under ten times. This chain uses TRBV6-1 with TRBJ2-3, with TRBD2 matching over 14 bases. V dropped 6 bases and J dropped 4; count of bases not matched to a gene: 3. This CDR3 region has 15 residues. Germline CDR1 and CDR2: MNHNS and SASEGT. The CDR3 is CASRGLAGGPDTQYF. DNA for the CDR3: TGTGCCAGCAGAGGACTAGCGGGGGGTCCAGATACGCAGTATTTT.

The chain couples TRBV7-6 to TRBJ2-1; 7 positions agree with TRBD2. The CDR3 contains 17 residues. Germline values: CDR1 SGHVS, CDR2 FNYEAQ. The V gene end was trimmed by 4 bases and the J gene end by 5 bases; junction bases not matched to a gene: 14. The CDR3 sequence: CASSYPGGLWFDNEQFF. The DNA of the CDR3 is TGTGCCAGCAGCTACCCGGGAGGACTATGGTTTGACAATGAGCAGTTCTTC.

V and J are TRBV6-6 and TRBJ2-4; D is possibly TRBD1 (7 bases). Trimming shortened V by 8 bases and J by 6 bases, and 17 bases separated the two germline ends. CDR3 size: 14 residues. Germline-derived CDR1 and CDR2 are MNHNY and SVGAGI (reference sequence). CDR3 amino acids: CASHQGGEGNIQYF. The DNA of the CDR3 is TGTGCCAGCCACCAGGGGGGAGAGGGAAACATTCAGTACTTC.

The gene calls are TRBV7-3 and TRBJ1-1, with 8 bases fitting TRBD1. Germline-derived CDR1 and CDR2 are SGHTA and FQGTGA. The CDR3 consists of 15 residues. V lost 5 bases, J lost 1 base, and 6 bases stayed unmatched. The CDR3 loop is CASSQGTGGNTEAFF. Here the CDR3 DNA reads TGTGCCAGCAGCCAAGGGACAGGAGGGAACACTGAAGCTTTCTTT.

The genes are TRBV6-1 and TRBJ2-4, with TRBD2 matching 11 bases. Germline-derived CDR1 and CDR2 are MNHNS and SASEGT. CDR3 size: 19 residues. With V trimmed by 2 bases and J by 0 bases, 9 bases remained unmatched. For the CDR3, the DNA is TGTGCCAGCAGTGAAACCGGGACTAGCGGATATCTAGCCAAAAACATTCAGTACTTC. Translation gives CASSETGTSGYLAKNIQYF.

The CDR3 nucleotides are TGTGCCAGCAGCTCCTACAGGGGAGAAGAAGCTTTCTTT. This sequence encodes CASSSYRGEEAFF. The J gene is TRBJ1-1, the V gene TRBV13; 7 nucleotides match TRBD1. Per the germline V gene, CDR1 is PRHDT and CDR2 is FYEKMQ (reference sequence). The J segment lost 8 bases and the V segment lost 4 bases, leaving 7 bases of the junction unmatched. CDR3 length equals 13 residues.

The chain links TRBV2 to TRBJ2-2, with 11 bases matching TRBD2. Germline values: CDR1 SNHLY, CDR2 FYNNEI. With 9 bases clipped from V and 0 bases from J, the junction kept 9 bases outside the gene matches. The length of the CDR3 is 17 residues. CDR3 region: CARSGTSGFSNTGELFF. DNA for the CDR3: TGTGCCAGATCCGGGACTAGCGGTTTTTCGAACACCGGGGAGCTGTTTTTT.

The chain combines TRBV6-6 with TRBJ2-7, with D perhaps TRBD2 (5 bases). Trimming shortened V by 8 bases and J by 0 bases, and 8 bases separated the two germline ends. Germline-derived CDR1 and CDR2 are MNHNY and SVGAGI (reference sequence). The CDR3 runs 12 residues. The CDR3 bases are TGTGCCAGCGAGGGCCACTCCTACGAGCAGTACTTC. It specifies CASEGHSYEQYF.

CDR3 in amino acids: CASSLAGGAYNEQFF. The CDR3 DNA reads TGTGCCAGCAGCCTCGCAGGGGGTGCCTACAATGAGCAGTTCTTC. The V call is TRBV7-6, the J call TRBJ2-1, with 7 bases aligning to TRBD1. With 5 bases clipped from V and 2 bases from J, the junction kept 6 bases outside the gene matches. From germline, CDR1 is SGHVS and CDR2 FNYEAQ. This CDR3 has 15 amino acids.

The J gene is TRBJ2-7, the V gene TRBV12-5, with 7 nucleotides matching TRBD1. Trimming at V came to 6 bases and at J to 1 base, leaving 6 bases not matched to a gene. Germline V CDR1 and CDR2: LGHNT, FRNRAP. The CDR3 is made up of 14 amino acids. The CDR3 spells CASGRRQGSYEQYF. CDR3 bases: TGTGCTAGTGGACGCCGACAGGGATCCTACGAGCAGTACTTC. The full variable domain, its missing parts supplied by reference TRBV12-5 and TRBJ2-7, is DARVTQTPRHKVTEMGQEVTMRCQPILGHNTVFWYRQTMMQGLELLAYFRNRAPLDDSGMPKDRFSAEMPDATLATLKIQPSEPRDSAVYFCASGRRQGSYEQYFGPGTRLTVT.

The chain combines TRBV7-6 with TRBJ2-2; D could derive from TRBD1 or TRBD2 (5 bases each). The germline V gene has CDR1 SGHVS and CDR2 FNYEAQ. This CDR3 contains 12 residues. V was cut by 3 bases and J by 8 bases, with 7 bases left in between. The CDR3 here is CASSLRGGELFF. The CDR3 DNA follows: TGTGCCAGCAGCTTGAGGGGAGGGGAGCTGTTTTTT.

This sequence joins TRBV28 and TRBJ2-7; D uncertain. Looked up from germline, CDR1 is MDHEN and CDR2 is SYDVKM. The CDR3 consists of 16 residues. Trimming cost V 3 bases and J 3 bases, with 18 bases left between them. CDR3 residues: CASSFTRPNLDYEQYF. The CDR3 region has the DNA TGTGCCAGCAGTTTTACACGGCCCAATCTGGACTACGAGCAGTACTTC.

This rearrangement joins TRBV4-1 to TRBJ2-3; 7 bases align to TRBD2. The CDR3 length is 17 residues. J was trimmed by 2 bases and V by 1 base; bases with no gene match: 9. Per germline, CDR1 MGHRA and CDR2 YSYEKL. CDR3: CASSQAYPGLPTDTQYF. CDR3 sequence (DNA): TGCGCCAGCAGCCAAGCCTACCCGGGACTACCCACAGATACGCAGTATTTT.